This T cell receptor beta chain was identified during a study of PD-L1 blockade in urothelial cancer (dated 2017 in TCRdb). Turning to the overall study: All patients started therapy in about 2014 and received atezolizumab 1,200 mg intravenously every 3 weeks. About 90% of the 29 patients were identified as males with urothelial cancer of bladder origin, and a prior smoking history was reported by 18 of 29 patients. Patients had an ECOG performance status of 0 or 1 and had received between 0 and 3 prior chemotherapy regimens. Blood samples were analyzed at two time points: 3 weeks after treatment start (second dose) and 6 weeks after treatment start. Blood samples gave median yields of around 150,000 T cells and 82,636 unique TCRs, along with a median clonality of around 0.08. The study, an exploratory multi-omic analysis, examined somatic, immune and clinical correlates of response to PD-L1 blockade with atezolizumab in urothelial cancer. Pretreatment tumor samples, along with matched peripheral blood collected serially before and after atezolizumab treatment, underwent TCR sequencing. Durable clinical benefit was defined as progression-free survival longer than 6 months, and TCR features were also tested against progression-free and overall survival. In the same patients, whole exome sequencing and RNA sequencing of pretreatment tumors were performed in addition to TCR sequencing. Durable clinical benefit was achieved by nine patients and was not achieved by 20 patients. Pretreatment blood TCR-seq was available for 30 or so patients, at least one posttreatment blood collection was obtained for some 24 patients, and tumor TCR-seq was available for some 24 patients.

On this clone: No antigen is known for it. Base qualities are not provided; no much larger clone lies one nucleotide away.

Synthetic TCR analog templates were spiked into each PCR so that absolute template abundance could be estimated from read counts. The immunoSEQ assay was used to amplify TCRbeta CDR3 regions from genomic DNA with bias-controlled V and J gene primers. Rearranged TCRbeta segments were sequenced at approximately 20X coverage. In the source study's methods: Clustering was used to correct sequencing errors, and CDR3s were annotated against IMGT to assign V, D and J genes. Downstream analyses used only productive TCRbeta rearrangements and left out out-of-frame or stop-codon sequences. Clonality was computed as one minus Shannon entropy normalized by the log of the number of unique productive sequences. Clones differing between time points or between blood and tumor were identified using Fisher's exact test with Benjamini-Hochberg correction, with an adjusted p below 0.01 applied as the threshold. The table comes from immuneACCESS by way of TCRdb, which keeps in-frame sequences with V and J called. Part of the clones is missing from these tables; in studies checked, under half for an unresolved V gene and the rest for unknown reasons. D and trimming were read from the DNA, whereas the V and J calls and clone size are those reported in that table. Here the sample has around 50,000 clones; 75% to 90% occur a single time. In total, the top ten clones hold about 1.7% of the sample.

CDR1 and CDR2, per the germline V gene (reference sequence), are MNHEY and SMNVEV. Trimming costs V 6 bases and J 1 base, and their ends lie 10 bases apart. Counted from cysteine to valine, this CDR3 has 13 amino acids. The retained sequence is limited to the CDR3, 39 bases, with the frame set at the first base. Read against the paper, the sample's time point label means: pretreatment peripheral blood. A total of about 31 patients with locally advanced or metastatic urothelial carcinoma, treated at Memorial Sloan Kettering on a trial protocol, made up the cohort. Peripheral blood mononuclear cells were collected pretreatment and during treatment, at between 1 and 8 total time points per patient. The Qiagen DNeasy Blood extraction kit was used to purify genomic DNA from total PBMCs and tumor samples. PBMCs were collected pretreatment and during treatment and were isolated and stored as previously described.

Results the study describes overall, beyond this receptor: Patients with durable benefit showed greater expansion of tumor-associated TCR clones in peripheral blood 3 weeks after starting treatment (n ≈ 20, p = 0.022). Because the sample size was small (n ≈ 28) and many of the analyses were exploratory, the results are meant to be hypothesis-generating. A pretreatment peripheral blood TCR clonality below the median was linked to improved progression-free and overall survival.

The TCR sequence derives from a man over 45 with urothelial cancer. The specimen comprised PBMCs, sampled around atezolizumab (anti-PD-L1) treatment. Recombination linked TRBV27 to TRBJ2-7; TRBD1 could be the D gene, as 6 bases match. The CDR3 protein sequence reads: CASSPQGSYEQYV. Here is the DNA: TGTGCCAGCAGCCCACAGGGTTCCTACGAGCAGTACGTC.